This T cell receptor beta chain was obtained from a study of T cells in Graves' hyperthyroidism and ophthalmopathy (dated by TCRdb to about 2019). About the full investigation: Peripheral blood samples were taken at the time of initial diagnosis, prior to any treatment. To identify distinguishing TCR V-J signatures, a discovery cohort of about 100 patients was used, comprising 40 to 45 with Graves' ophthalmopathy and some 60 with stable Graves' hyperthyroidism. Whether ophthalmopathy could be predicted prospectively was tested in an independent validation cohort made up of 18 to 20 hyperthyroidism patients plus 17 patients who later progressed to ophthalmopathy. For training and testing, the approximately 97 patients in the discovery cohort were randomly divided in a 7:3 ratio. The study also compared thyroid tissue and blood T-cell repertoires from roughly 6 Graves' hyperthyroidism patients. Following sampling, methimazole starting at 30 mg daily was given to hyperthyroidism patients, and high-dose intravenous methylprednisolone was given to ophthalmopathy patients. The paper reports TCR Vbeta CDR3 sequencing of roughly 140 peripheral blood samples: over 40 ophthalmopathy, fewer than 85 hyperthyroidism and 17 progressor patients. General study outcomes and caveats: In validation, progression to ophthalmopathy was predicted by the model with about 70% sensitivity and roughly 76% specificity, a median of 6.5 months before onset. Most expanded thyroid clonotypes (frequency above 0.001) were also detected in blood, a finding suggesting that blood repertoires may reflect thyroid immune responses. Sample size was not statistically predetermined, and investigators were not blinded to group allocation. In cross-validation, a model built on a 13 V-J signature told ophthalmopathy apart from stable hyperthyroidism with 85% to 90% sensitivity and approximately 84% specificity, and in testing the same model reached 80%/75%.

The TCR beta CDR3 regions were amplified from RNA transcripts. The first round of RT-PCR for the TCR CDR3 was performed with the HTBI primer set and the Qiagen OneStep RT-PCR kit. Libraries were constructed in a second round of multiplex PCR, after which size selection and purification were carried out. Paired-end sequencing of the libraries was performed with 100 bp reads on an Illumina HiSeq2000. On the study's bioinformatics: Raw data were processed with SOAPnuke, discarding reads with adapters, uncalled bases, mean Phred below 15, or no exact constant-primer or identifier match. High-quality paired reads were merged with COPE v1.2.5, and unique nucleotide sequences were defined as clonotypes. MiTCR v1.1 was used to align clonotypes to the IMGT TRBV, TRBD and TRBJ reference segments. The analysis was restricted to V-J combinations with a frequency above 0.0001, which together covered just over 98% of the repertoires. The TCS score was defined as the ratio of F50 (clonal expansion) to E x V (chaos), calculated using BLOSUM62-based TCRdist between CDR3 peptides within each V-J. Welch's t-statistics and random forest reduced around 510 V-J features to about 13, which were used in a naive Bayes classifier (R e1071). TCRdb trimmed the raw reads at Q25, called clones with MiXCR and kept productive beta chains. CDR3 protein sequences are deduplicated, and each keeps its most common genes and DNA. These V and J calls rely on TCRdb rather than the paper's analysis. In this sample the table shows around 350,000 distinct CDR3 sequences, approximately 25% of which occur a single time. About 70% of the sample is taken by the ten largest.

CDR1 and CDR2 (DFQATT, SNEGSKA) derive from the germline V gene (reference sequence). For this chain, trimming is 6 bases at the V end and 3 bases at the J end, and the number of junction bases without a gene match is 13. The CDR3 starts with the cysteine, ends with the phenylalanine, and has 15 residues. The read is trimmed to its CDR3 DNA, 45 bases read in frame from base 1. This clonotype was counted at least ten times. Its antigen remains unidentified. No clone much larger than this one lies a single base away; base qualities are absent. A patient counted as having stable Graves' hyperthyroidism if no progression to ophthalmopathy occurred over 18 months of follow-up. Hyperthyroidism patients were newly diagnosed, had a disease duration of under 2 months, and were aged 18 to 65 years. Any patient with an uncontrolled infection, another autoimmune disease, pregnancy or lactation was excluded. Clinical symptoms, serum thyroxine and TRAb, thyroid ultrasound, and orbital computed tomography formed the basis for the diagnoses. PBMCs were separated from 10 ml of fresh peripheral blood using Ficoll-Paque density gradient centrifugation. Total RNA was extracted using Trizol reagent, and RNA quality was assessed on an Agilent 2100 Bioanalyzer.

The origin of this receptor is a man between 50 and 59 years old with Graves' hyperthyroidism. The rearranged chain carries TRBV20-1 and TRBJ1-1; 7 central bases correspond to TRBD1. Source material: blood. CDR3 protein: CSAAGAGGADTEAFF. The nucleotides are TGCAGTGCGGCCGGAGCAGGGGGTGCTGACACTGAAGCTTTCTTT.